The 20 T cell receptor beta chains in this list originate from one sample, sequenced in a study of radiation and T cells in renal cell carcinoma. Regarding time point: blood 2 weeks post-SBRT. The treatment was: 15 Gy SBRT to primary tumor, nephrectomy 4 weeks later. This table comes from immunoSEQ multiplex PCR, and its TCRdb copy is limited to in-frame clones, with some not included. This sample yields around 130,000 clones, of which about 81% are seen a single time; approximately 2% belongs to the top ten. This specimen was blood, taken from a patient whose treatment included radiotherapy and nephrectomy. The receptors were gathered from a woman aged 60-75 years with renal cell carcinoma.

CDR3 protein: CASSGDKRRTNTEAFF. CDR3 DNA sequence: TGTGCCAGCAGTGGCGATAAGAGGAGAACGAACACTGAAGCTTTCTTT. This chain uses TRBV6-1 with TRBJ1-1; D is ambiguous. The CDR3 runs to 16 residues. CDR1 MNHNS and CDR2 SASEGT come from the germline V gene. V was cut by 4 bases and J by 1 base, with 16 bases left in between.

This clone was recorded once. This rearrangement joins TRBV4-1 to TRBJ2-7; 8 positions match TRBD1. Germline V gene sequence: CDR1 MGHRA, CDR2 YSYEKL. The CDR3 extends over 15 amino acids. With V trimmed by 2 bases and J by 5 bases, 8 bases remained unmatched. Here the CDR3 DNA reads TGCGCCAGCAGCCAACCCGGGACAGGCAACCACGAGCAGTACTTC. It encodes CASSQPGTGNHEQYF.

This clone has a single count. The chain employs TRBV5-1 and TRBJ2-7; perhaps TRBD1 as D (6 bases). Germline V gene sequence: CDR1 SGHRS, CDR2 YFSETQ. This CDR3 has 13 amino acids. Trimming cost V 4 bases and J 1 base, with 9 bases left between them. This CDR3 is CASSPDSSYEQYF. CDR3 in DNA: TGCGCCAGCAGCCCGGACAGTTCCTACGAGCAGTACTTC.

The chain joins TRBV6-5 to TRBJ2-7, with TRBD2 matching over 7 bases. V gave up 0 bases and J gave up 7 bases; unmatched junction bases: 9. The length of the CDR3 is 15 residues. Germline CDR1 reads MNHEY; CDR2 reads SVGAGI. The CDR3 sequence: CASSYSGTAGREQYF. CDR3 in DNA: TGTGCCAGCAGTTACTCCGGGACGGCCGGGAGGGAGCAGTACTTC.

The chain carries TRBV5-1 and TRBJ1-4, with 9 bases fitting TRBD1. This CDR3 is built from 16 residues. CDR1 is SGHRS and CDR2 is YFSETQ in the germline V gene. V trimming: 4 bases; J trimming: 8 bases; junction bases outside the gene matches: 12. The CDR3 coding sequence is TGCGCCAGCAGCCTGAAGGACAGGGGAAACGGAGAAAAACTGTTTTTT. Its translation: CASSLKDRGNGEKLFF.

The V call is TRBV28, the J call TRBJ2-7; 8 bases match TRBD1. Per the germline V gene, CDR1 is MDHEN and CDR2 is SYDVKM. The V and J ends lost 7 bases and 2 bases, in that order; junction bases with no gene match: 7. This CDR3 spans 14 amino acids. The CDR3 sequence is CASTLGQAPYEQYF. In DNA form, the CDR3 reads TGTGCCAGCACTTTGGGACAGGCACCCTACGAGCAGTACTTC.

The chain couples TRBV2 to TRBJ1-2, with no clear D. This CDR3 comprises 16 residues. The germline V gene has CDR1 SNHLY and CDR2 FYNNEI. Between the trimmed V and J ends, which lost 3 bases and 0 bases, there was a span of 14 bases. The CDR3 region is CASSDSALASNYGYTF. In DNA form, the CDR3 reads TGTGCCAGCAGTGACTCAGCCCTGGCTTCTAACTATGGCTACACCTTC.

A few counts support this clone. V is TRBV9 and J is TRBJ1-1; the D is unclear. This CDR3 region has 15 residues. Between the trimmed V and J ends, which lost 0 bases and 0 bases, there was a span of 9 bases. Germline values: CDR1 SGDLS, CDR2 YYNGEE. The CDR3 is CASSVGPDLNTEAFF. The CDR3 bases are TGTGCCAGCAGCGTAGGGCCGGATCTGAACACTGAAGCTTTCTTT.

The CDR3 loop is CASSVGQGGEKLFF. CDR3 DNA: TGTGCCAGCAGCGTAGGACAGGGCGGTGAAAAACTGTTTTTT. This chain links TRBV7-2 with TRBJ1-4; 8 bases match TRBD1. Per germline, CDR1 SGHTA and CDR2 FQGNSA. V lost 5 bases and J lost 7; bases outside the gene matches: 6. This CDR3 comprises 14 residues. The entire variable domain, with the rest obtained from reference TRBV7-2 and TRBJ1-4, is as follows: GAGVSQSPSNKVTEKGKDVELRCDPISGHTALYWYRQSLGQGLEFLIYFQGNSAPDKSGLPSDRFSAERTGGSVSTLTIQRTQQEDSAVYLCASSVGQGGEKLFFGSGTQLSVL.

V is TRBV15 and J is TRBJ1-5; TRBD1 aligns across 9 bases. V shed 7 bases and J 5 bases; nucleotides not matched to a gene: 6. The CDR3 length is 14 residues. Germline lookup yields CDR1 LNHNV and CDR2 YYDKDF (reference sequence). CDR3 in DNA: TGTGCCACCAATCCGGACAGGGGTGATCAGCCCCAGCATTTT. Amino acid sequence: CATNPDRGDQPQHF.

The V gene is TRBV19, the J gene TRBJ2-6, with a tentative D call TRBD1 (7 bases). V lost 3 bases to trimming and J lost 0 bases, with 24 bases between them. This CDR3 has 21 amino acids. CDR1 is LNHDA and CDR2 is SQIVND in the germline V gene (reference sequence). CDR3 sequence (DNA): TGTGCCAGTAGTATTGCGGGACAGTATACTTTTTTGAGCTCTGGGGCCAACGTCCTGACTTTC. Translating it yields CASSIAGQYTFLSSGANVLTF.

The chain carries TRBV5-8 and TRBJ1-2, with no clear D. V gave up 3 bases and J gave up 3 bases, with 12 bases separating them. CDR3 size: 14 residues. The germline V gene encodes CDR1 SGHTS and CDR2 YDEGEE. This CDR3 reads CASSSFILHYGYTF. The CDR3 DNA reads TGTGCCAGCAGCTCTTTCATATTACACTATGGCTACACCTTC. The variable domain in full, with the rest retrieved from reference TRBV5-8 and TRBJ1-2, is EAGVTQSPTHLIKTRGQQATLRCSPISGHTSVYWYQQALGLGLQFLLWYDEGEERNRGNFPPRFSGRQFPNYSSELNVNALELEDSALYLCASSSFILHYGYTFGSGTRLTVV.

The chain uses TRBV28 and TRBJ2-2; TRBD1 agrees at 7 bases. Trimming removed 8 bases from V and 4 bases from J; junction bases left unmatched: 7. CDR3 length: 14 residues. Germline-derived CDR1 and CDR2 are MDHEN and SYDVKM. The CDR3 DNA is TGTGCCAGCTCGGGACAGCCCCTCACCGGGGAGCTGTTTTTT. This sequence encodes CASSGQPLTGELFF.

This rearrangement joins TRBV30 to TRBJ1-2; weak D call: TRBD1 (6 bases). V lost 3 bases and J 8 bases, leaving 16 bases between the germline ends. The length of the CDR3 is 13 residues. Germline values: CDR1 GTSNPN, CDR2 SVGIG (reference sequence). The CDR3 spells CAWSYRVVSGYTF. The CDR3 DNA reads as TGTGCCTGGAGCTACAGGGTAGTTAGCGGCTACACCTTC.

V is TRBV7-6 and J is TRBJ1-5; 10 positions agree with TRBD1. The CDR3 is 15 amino acids. Germline CDR1 and CDR2: SGHVS and FNYEAQ. V shed 4 bases and J 5 bases; nucleotides not matched to a gene: 5. The DNA for the CDR3 is TGTGCCAGCAGCTCCGCCGGGACAGGGGATCAGCCCCAGCATTTT. This gives the protein CASSSAGTGDQPQHF.

The chain uses TRBV30 and TRBJ1-6; D is possibly TRBD1 (5 bases). This CDR3 spans 13 amino acids. V lost 1 base, J lost 10 bases, and 11 bases lay in between. Per the germline V gene, CDR1 is GTSNPN and CDR2 is SVGIG (reference sequence). The CDR3 here is CAWSAGPGSPLHF. CDR3 bases: TGTGCCTGGAGTGCAGGGCCCGGGTCACCCCTCCACTTT. The full variable domain, its missing parts supplied by reference TRBV30 and TRBJ1-6, is SQTIHQWPATLVQPVGSPLSLECTVEGTSNPNLYWYRQAAGRGLQLLFYSVGIGQISSEVPQNLSASRPQDRQFILSSKKLLLSDSGFYLCAWSAGPGSPLHFGNGTRLTVT.

The CDR3 sequence is CASSLVLSAWETQYF. The CDR3 nucleotides read TGTGCCAGCAGCTTAGTCCTATCGGCGTGGGAGACCCAGTACTTC. This chain uses TRBV7-2 with TRBJ2-5, with D unclear. The CDR3 contains 15 residues. V dropped 1 base and J dropped 5 bases, with 14 bases sitting between them. Per germline, CDR1 SGHTA and CDR2 FQGNSA.

V usage is TRBV6-5 and J usage is TRBJ1-5; D is unresolved. The CDR3 is made up of 16 amino acids. Looked up from germline, CDR1 is MNHEY and CDR2 is SVGAGI. Trimming shortened V by 0 bases and J by 2 bases, and 11 bases separated the two germline ends. In DNA form, the CDR3 reads TGTGCCAGCAGTTACTCCGGCGGAGGAGGCAATCAGCCCCAGCATTTT. Protein product: CASSYSGGGGNQPQHF.

A single count supports this clone. This rearrangement joins TRBV28 to TRBJ2-7; 9 bases fit TRBD1. The J segment lost 4 bases and the V segment lost 5 bases, leaving 3 bases of the junction unmatched. The CDR3 sequence is 13 residues long. Germline lookup yields CDR1 MDHEN and CDR2 SYDVKM. This chain's CDR3 is CASSHRGLYEQYF. The CDR3 coding sequence is TGTGCCAGCAGTCACAGGGGGCTGTACGAGCAGTACTTC. Drawing the rest from reference TRBV28 and TRBJ2-7, the complete variable domain is DVKVTQSSRYLVKRTGEKVFLECVQDMDHENMFWYRQDPGLGLRLIYFSYDVKMKEKGDIPEGYSVSREKKERFSLILESASTNQTSMYLCASSHRGLYEQYFGPGTRLTVT.

This chain uses TRBV10-3 with TRBJ1-2, with D hard to call. Trimming left V 0 bases short and J 8 bases short, with 13 bases between. Per germline, CDR1 ENHRY and CDR2 SYGVKD. This CDR3 has 14 amino acids. CDR3 nucleotide sequence: TGTGCCATCAGTGAGTCGGAAAGGGAGGGCGGCTACACCTTC. Protein sequence: CAISESEREGGYTF.